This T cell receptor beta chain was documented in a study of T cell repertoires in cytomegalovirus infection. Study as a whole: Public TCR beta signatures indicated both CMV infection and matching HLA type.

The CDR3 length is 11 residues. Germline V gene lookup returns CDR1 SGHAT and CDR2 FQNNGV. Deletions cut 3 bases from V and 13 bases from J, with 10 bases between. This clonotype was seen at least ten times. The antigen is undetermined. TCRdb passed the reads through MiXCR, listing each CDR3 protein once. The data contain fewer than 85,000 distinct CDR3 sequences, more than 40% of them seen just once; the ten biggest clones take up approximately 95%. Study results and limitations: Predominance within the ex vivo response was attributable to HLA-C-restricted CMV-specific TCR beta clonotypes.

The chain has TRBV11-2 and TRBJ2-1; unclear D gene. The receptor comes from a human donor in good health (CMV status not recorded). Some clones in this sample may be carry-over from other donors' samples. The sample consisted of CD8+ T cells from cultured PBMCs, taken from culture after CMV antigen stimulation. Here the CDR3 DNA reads TGTGCCAGCAGCTTCGGAGTAGCCCAGTTCTTC. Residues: CASSFGVAQFF.